A selection of T cell receptor beta chains follows, all from one sample in a study of blood T cell repertoires in COVID-19. Sequencing was performed with immunoSEQ multiplex PCR; in TCRdb, only in-frame clones are kept and a portion is missing. This sample has under 250,000 clones, with about 80% found just once. The sequencing sample was made of peripheral blood. The source is a man in his forties or fifties with active or convalescent COVID-19. CDR3s include the opening cysteine and the closing phenylalanine or tryptophan. The D gene is left open where the match is weak. The size field is filled for only some rows; it gives once, few, many or a size class.

d_call: TRBD2
v_call: TRBV10-3
j_call: TRBJ2-5
clone_size: -
cdr3_aa: CAISETSGGPNQETQYF
cdr3_nt: TGTGCCATCAGTGAGACTAGCGGGGGCCCCAACCAAGAGACCCAGTACTTC

d_call: -
v_call: TRBV5-4
j_call: TRBJ1-5
clone_size: -
cdr3_aa: CASSYPGLPQHF
cdr3_nt: TGTGCCAGCAGCTATCCAGGGTTGCCCCAGCATTTT

d_call: -
v_call: TRBV9
j_call: TRBJ1-2
clone_size: -
cdr3_aa: CASSHRDYGYTF
cdr3_nt: TGTGCCAGCAGCCATCGGGACTATGGCTACACCTTC

d_call: TRBD1
v_call: TRBV4-2
j_call: TRBJ1-1
clone_size: -
cdr3_aa: CASSRRQGLQGNEAFF
cdr3_nt: TGTGCCAGCAGCCGAAGACAGGGTCTTCAGGGGAATGAAGCTTTCTTT

d_call: -
v_call: TRBV18
j_call: TRBJ2-3
clone_size: -
cdr3_aa: CASSPQQGDTQYF
cdr3_nt: TGTGCCAGCTCACCCCAGCAGGGGGATACGCAGTATTTT

d_call: TRBD2
v_call: TRBV30
j_call: TRBJ2-3
clone_size: -
cdr3_aa: CAWRLAGGKGTQYF
cdr3_nt: TGTGCCTGGAGGCTAGCGGGGGGAAAGGGTACGCAGTATTTT

d_call: TRBD2
v_call: TRBV4-1
j_call: TRBJ2-3
clone_size: -
cdr3_aa: CASSQEGLASGVTQYF
cdr3_nt: TGCGCCAGCAGCCAAGAAGGTTTGGCTAGCGGGGTGACGCAGTATTTT

d_call: TRBD2
v_call: TRBV23-1
j_call: TRBJ2-7
clone_size: -
cdr3_aa: CASSQFSGGRSYEQYF
cdr3_nt: TGCGCCAGCAGTCAATTTAGCGGGGGGCGATCGTACGAGCAGTACTTC

d_call: TRBD2
v_call: TRBV6-5
j_call: TRBJ2-3
clone_size: -
cdr3_aa: CASSTGTSGTDTQYF
cdr3_nt: TGTGCCAGCAGTACCGGGACTAGCGGCACAGATACGCAGTATTTT

d_call: -
v_call: TRBV27
j_call: TRBJ1-2
clone_size: -
cdr3_aa: CASSLINYGYTF
cdr3_nt: TGTGCCAGCAGTTTAATAAACTATGGCTACACCTTC

d_call: TRBD1
v_call: TRBV5-1
j_call: TRBJ1-1
clone_size: once
cdr3_aa: CASSPGGQMAEAFF
cdr3_nt: TGCGCCAGCAGCCCCGGGGGACAGATGGCTGAAGCTTTCTTT

d_call: -
v_call: TRBV10-3
j_call: TRBJ2-3
clone_size: -
cdr3_aa: CAISPGLPIRDTQYF
cdr3_nt: TGTGCCATCAGTCCGGGACTGCCCATTCGGGATACGCAGTATTTT

d_call: -
v_call: TRBV19
j_call: TRBJ1-1
clone_size: -
cdr3_aa: CASSSFGRGITEAFF
cdr3_nt: TGTGCCAGTAGTTCGTTTGGGAGGGGAATCACTGAAGCTTTCTTT

d_call: TRBD1
v_call: TRBV28
j_call: TRBJ1-3
clone_size: -
cdr3_aa: CASSGDQGAIYF
cdr3_nt: TGTGCCAGCAGTGGGGACCAGGGGGCCATATATTTT

d_call: TRBD1
v_call: TRBV29-1
j_call: TRBJ2-3
clone_size: -
cdr3_aa: CSASRGTGSTDTQYF
cdr3_nt: TGCAGCGCCTCTCGGGGGACAGGAAGCACAGATACGCAGTATTTT

d_call: TRBD2
v_call: TRBV28
j_call: TRBJ2-3
clone_size: -
cdr3_aa: CASSWGLAGSTDTQYF
cdr3_nt: TGTGCCAGCAGTTGGGGACTAGCGGGTAGCACAGATACGCAGTATTTT

d_call: -
v_call: TRBV11-2
j_call: TRBJ2-3
clone_size: -
cdr3_aa: CASLRLGQPTDTQYF
cdr3_nt: TGTGCCAGCTTACGACTGGGGCAACCCACAGATACGCAGTATTTT